Here is one TCR beta chain with its context. The V gene's germline CDR1 is SGHNT and CDR2 YYREEE (reference sequence). Trimming shortened V by 4 bases and J by 4 bases, and 19 bases separated the two germline ends. This CDR3 region has 16 residues. The source of the sample is a study of OX40 agonist ivuxolimab in advanced cancers. The method was immunoSEQ multiplex PCR; TCRdb's version includes in-frame clones alone and lacks a portion of them. This repertoire shows about 120,000 clones, around 89% found once; its top ten account for approximately 0.55%. V is TRBV5-4 and J is TRBJ2-3, with D possibly TRBD1 on 5 matching bases. Sample: CD4+ or CD8+ T cells sorted from blood, taken in a trial of the OX40 agonist ivuxolimab. The clonotype originates from an adult with an advanced solid tumor such as melanoma, head and neck, liver or kidney cancer. CDR3 sequence: CASSPHDSTTSDTQYF. The CDR3 coding sequence is TGTGCCAGCAGCCCACACGACAGTACCACCTCAGATACGCAGTATTTT.